Each of the 7 T cell receptor beta chains below was sequenced from the same sample in a study of T cells in Graves' hyperthyroidism and ophthalmopathy (dated by TCRdb to about 2019). Library preparation employed multiplex PCR. These reads were obtained on an Illumina HiSeq 2000. The TCR beta CDR3 regions were amplified from the RNA transcripts. The TCR CDR3 was subjected to a first round of RT-PCR using the HTBI primer set and the Qiagen OneStep RT-PCR kit. TCRdb trimmed public reads at Q25 via fastp, called clones via MiXCR and kept in-frame beta chains. A single entry per CDR3 protein holds the most common genes and DNA from its merged rows. In all, the sample holds fewer than 450,000 distinct CDR3 sequences, and around 15% of those were seen once. Roughly 19% of the sample comes from the top ten. Sequenced input: blood. These receptors all come from a woman aged 55-69 years with Graves' ophthalmopathy.

The CDR3 spells CASSEFALADTQYF. CDR3 nucleotide sequence: TGTGCCAGCAGTGAATTCGCGCTCGCAGATACGCAGTATTTT. V and J are TRBV25-1 and TRBJ2-3; no clear D gene. In germline, CDR1 is MGHDK, CDR2 SYGVNS. V lost 1 base and J lost 4, with 9 bases in between. The CDR3 is made up of 14 amino acids.

This clonotype was observed a handful of times. The chain carries TRBV28 and TRBJ1-2; D unclear. This CDR3 is built from 12 residues. Per the germline V gene, CDR1 is MDHEN and CDR2 is SYDVKM. Trimming shortened V by 0 bases and J by 4 bases, and 3 bases separated the two germline ends. CDR3 in DNA: TGTGCCAGCAGTTTATGGGGCTATGGCTACACCTTC. Translating it yields CASSLWGYGYTF.

In this sample, this clonotype turned up a few times. The J gene is TRBJ2-7, the V gene TRBV5-5, with D perhaps TRBD2 (6 bases). This CDR3 is built from 14 residues. CDR1 SGHKS and CDR2 YYEKEE come from the germline V gene (reference sequence). Trimming cost V 0 bases and J 1 base, with 8 bases left between them. The CDR3 spells CASSLVGRSYEQYF. CDR3 nucleotide sequence: TGTGCCAGCAGCTTGGTTGGGAGGTCCTACGAGCAGTACTTC.

This clonotype showed up many times. V and J are TRBV2 and TRBJ2-3, with 7 bases aligning to TRBD2. Trimming removed 4 bases from V and 3 bases from J; junction bases left unmatched: 7. Germline CDR1 is SNHLY and CDR2 is FYNNEI. The CDR3 loop spans 15 amino acids. The CDR3 sequence: CASSAGGGYTDTQYF. The CDR3 region has the DNA TGTGCCAGCAGTGCCGGGGGAGGGTATACAGATACGCAGTATTTT.

The chain links TRBV6-9 to TRBJ2-3; 11 bases are shared with TRBD2. From germline, CDR1 is MNHGY and CDR2 SVAAGI. CDR3 length: 16 residues. The trim removed 3 bases at V and 2 bases at J, leaving 4 bases unmatched. This CDR3 reads CASSYGLAGTTDTQYF. The CDR3 coding sequence is TGTGCCAGCAGTTACGGACTAGCGGGTACCACAGATACGCAGTATTTT.

The rearrangement uses TRBV9 and TRBJ2-1, with TRBD2 matching over 7 bases. Losses at the gene ends were 0 bases for V and 12 bases for J; bases not matched to a gene: 6. CDR3 length: 13 amino acids. Germline V gene lookup returns CDR1 SGDLS and CDR2 YYNGEE. The CDR3 sequence: CASSVDLLAVQFF. The CDR3 nucleotides are TGTGCCAGCAGCGTAGATCTCCTAGCGGTGCAGTTCTTC. Full variable domain (rest looked up from reference TRBV9 and TRBJ2-1): DSGVTQTPKHLITATGQRVTLRCSPRSGDLSVYWYQQSLDQGLQFLIQYYNGEERAKGNILERFSAQQFPDLHSELNLSSLELGDSALYFCASSVDLLAVQFFGPGTRLTVL.

This clonotype was picked up many times. The chain recombines TRBV11-3 with TRBJ2-3; the match to TRBD2 covers 7 bases. The germline gives CDR1 SGHNT, CDR2 YENEEA. With 1 base clipped from V and 2 bases from J, the junction kept 3 bases outside the gene matches. This CDR3 spans 15 amino acids. Here the CDR3 DNA reads TGTGCCAGCAGCTTAGGCGGGGGTTTCACAGATACGCAGTATTTT. It yields the protein CASSLGGGFTDTQYF.